The 29 T cell receptor beta chains given below trace back to one sample, sequenced in a study of spatial heterogeneity in lung cancer. Study-wide findings and caveats: Tumoral mutation counts were tracked by counts of expanded intratumoral alpha and beta TCRs.

TCRdb re-derived calls from the 5' RACE reads in MiXCR, one entry per CDR3 protein. The table has about 13,000 distinct CDR3 sequences, about 6% seen once. Indicated time point: sample taken at primary tumor resection. No cognate antigen is known for these TCRs. The input for sequencing was lung tumor tissue, taken at surgery. Receptors originate from a female donor with early-stage non-small cell lung cancer.

V usage is TRBV19 and J usage is TRBJ2-2; 9 nucleotides agree with TRBD2. The CDR3 sequence is 14 residues long. J lost 6 bases, V lost 6 bases, and 5 bases had no gene match. Per the germline V gene, CDR1 is LNHDA and CDR2 is SQIVND (reference sequence). The CDR3 is CASRRASGAGELFF. The CDR3, as DNA: TGTGCCAGTAGAAGGGCTAGCGGGGCCGGGGAGCTGTTTTTT.

In this sample, this clonotype turned up many times. The chain combines TRBV5-1 with TRBJ2-1; D ambiguous. CDR3 length equals 16 residues. V gave up 2 bases and J gave up 2 bases, with 14 bases separating them. In germline, CDR1 is SGHRS, CDR2 YFSETQ. The CDR3 DNA reads TGCGCCAGCAGCTTCTTGGGCGCCCTAACCTACAATGAGCAGTTCTTC. It is translated as CASSFLGALTYNEQFF.

This clonotype was seen many times. The rearrangement uses TRBV7-9 and TRBJ1-2, with 8 bases fitting TRBD1. The CDR3 is 14 residues long. The V gene end was trimmed by 5 bases and the J gene end by 4 bases; junction bases not matched to a gene: 6. Germline CDR1 reads SEHNR; CDR2 reads FQNEAQ (reference sequence). The CDR3 DNA reads as TGTGCCAGCAGCCGGACAGGGAAGGGCTATGGCTACACCTTC. It is translated as CASSRTGKGYGYTF.

The chain uses TRBV20-1 and TRBJ1-5, with a possible D match to TRBD1 (6 bases). The CDR3 length is 15 residues. Germline V gives CDR1 DFQATT, CDR2 SNEGSKA (reference sequence). Trimming removed 3 bases at V and 1 base at J, with 13 bases between. The CDR3 reads CSASTTGISNQPQHF. CDR3 coding DNA: TGCAGTGCTAGCACCACAGGGATCAGCAATCAGCCCCAGCATTTT.

This clonotype was observed at least ten times. The chain uses TRBV7-9 and TRBJ2-7; D is unresolved. V dropped 0 bases and J dropped 5 bases, with 2 bases sitting between them. Germline CDR1 reads SEHNR; CDR2 reads FQNEAQ (reference sequence). This CDR3 is 11 amino acids long. In DNA form, the CDR3 reads TGTGCCAGCAGCTTAGCAGACGAGCAGTACTTC. Its translation is CASSLADEQYF.

This clonotype was detected ten times or more. CDR3: CASRPGTGTSQDTGELFF. The DNA of the CDR3 is TGCGCCAGCAGGCCCGGGACAGGGACGAGTCAGGACACCGGGGAGCTGTTTTTT. The V and J genes are TRBV4-3 and TRBJ2-2; 9 nucleotides align to TRBD1. V shed 6 bases and J 3 bases; nucleotides not matched to a gene: 14. The germline V gene has CDR1 LGHNA and CDR2 YSLEER. The CDR3 is 18 residues long.

In this sample, this clonotype turned up many times. V and J are TRBV28 and TRBJ1-6; D not resolved. Germline values: CDR1 MDHEN, CDR2 SYDVKM. The CDR3 extends over 11 amino acids. V was pared by 3 bases and J by 10 bases, with 4 bases between. DNA for the CDR3: TGTGCCAGCAGTTTTGAGTCACCCCTCCACTTT. Its protein product is CASSFESPLHF. Supplemented by reference TRBV28 and TRBJ1-6, the full variable domain reads DVKVTQSSRYLVKRTGEKVFLECVQDMDHENMFWYRQDPGLGLRLIYFSYDVKMKEKGDIPEGYSVSREKKERFSLILESASTNQTSMYLCASSFESPLHFGNGTRLTVT.

This clonotype came up many times. The chain is built from TRBV20-1 and TRBJ2-3; D is unresolved. The CDR3 runs 13 residues. Germline CDR1 and CDR2: DFQATT and SNEGSKA (reference sequence). Trimming removed 3 bases at V and 1 base at J, with 8 bases between. CDR3 sequence: CSARSYRTDTQYF. The CDR3 nucleotides are TGCAGTGCTAGGAGCTATCGCACAGATACGCAGTATTTT.

This clonotype has ten or more counts. The chain carries TRBV6-2 or TRBV6-3 and TRBJ1-2; D is uncertain. V shed 0 bases and J shed 8 bases, with 16 bases lying between them. CDR1 is MNHEY and CDR2 is SVGEGT in the germline V gene. The CDR3 sequence is 15 residues long. CDR3 region: CASSYSKVGYGGYTF. In DNA form, the CDR3 reads TGTGCCAGCAGTTACTCGAAGGTTGGGTACGGCGGCTACACCTTC.

This clonotype was detected ten times or more. This chain uses TRBV3-1 with TRBJ2-3; maybe TRBD2 (6 bases). This CDR3 comprises 14 residues. V was trimmed by 6 bases and J by 0 bases, leaving 10 bases between them. Germline V gene data show CDR1 as LGHDT and CDR2 as YNNKEL (reference sequence). CDR3 protein: CASSRLGSTDTQYF. The CDR3 region has the DNA TGTGCCAGCAGTCGACTAGGTAGCACAGATACGCAGTATTTT.

The table lists this clonotype with many counts. The J gene is TRBJ2-3, the V gene TRBV14; D not resolved. CDR3 size: 14 residues. Trimming removed 4 bases from V and 4 bases from J, with 12 bases in between. The germline V gene has CDR1 SGHDN and CDR2 FVKESK. This CDR3 reads CASSLLRPSDTQYF. CDR3 nucleotides: TGTGCCAGCAGCCTCCTAAGGCCCTCAGATACGCAGTATTTT.

This clonotype was found many times. The CDR3 protein is CASSNPRGLGTEAFF. In nucleotides, the CDR3 is TGTGCCAGCAGTAATCCCCGAGGTCTGGGCACTGAAGCTTTCTTT. The V call is TRBV6-6, the J call TRBJ1-1; no firm D call. With 5 bases removed from V and 4 bases from J, the gap between germline ends came to 17 bases. The CDR3 is 15 residues long. CDR1 and CDR2 (germline): MNHNY, SVGAGI (reference sequence).

This clonotype was detected many times. CDR3 bases: TGCAGTGCCACCCGACTAGCGGGGACTTCCTACGAGCAGTACTTC. This codes for CSATRLAGTSYEQYF. The J gene is TRBJ2-7, the V gene TRBV20-1; the match to TRBD2 covers 11 bases. The germline gives CDR1 DFQATT, CDR2 SNEGSKA (reference sequence). The CDR3 is 15 residues long. J gave up 1 base and V 6 bases, and 8 bases lay outside the gene matches.

Judged by abundance, this clonotype is medium-sized. This sequence joins TRBV10-3 and TRBJ2-7, with 9 nucleotides matching TRBD2. Germline CDR1 is ENHRY and CDR2 is SYGVKD. The CDR3 has 15 amino acids. After removal of 5 bases from V and 1 base from J, the junction contained 6 bases not matched to a gene. DNA of the CDR3: TGTGCCATCAGTACTACAGCGGGGGGTTCCTACGAGCAGTACTTC. This encodes CAISTTAGGSYEQYF.

This clonotype was counted many times. The chain has TRBV20-1 and TRBJ2-3, with 14 bases that match TRBD2. This CDR3 is 17 amino acids long. V shed 3 bases, J shed 3 bases, and the junction held 8 bases outside the gene matches. Germline V gives CDR1 DFQATT, CDR2 SNEGSKA (reference sequence). This chain's CDR3 is CSASPIRTSGRTDTQYF. For the CDR3, the DNA is TGCAGTGCTAGCCCAATCCGGACTAGCGGGAGGACAGATACGCAGTATTTT.

CDR3 residues: CASSLAPGQAYEQYF. The CDR3 region has the DNA TGCGCCAGCAGCTTGGCTCCGGGACAGGCCTACGAGCAGTACTTC. V is TRBV5-1 and J is TRBJ2-7, with 8 bases fitting TRBD1. With V trimmed by 0 bases and J by 2 bases, 4 bases remained unmatched. This CDR3 has 15 amino acids. The germline CDR1 and CDR2 sequences are SGHRS and YFSETQ.

This clonotype was found once. Since the CDR3 does not end with the conserved phenylalanine or tryptophan, this likely comes from a read error. CDR3 sequence reads: CASTIASGGLRTQYL. For the CDR3, the DNA is TGCGCCAGCACAATTGCTAGCGGGGGGCTTAGGACCCAGTACCTC. V gene TRBV5-1 combines with J gene TRBJ2-5, with 11 bases lining up with TRBD2. Germline assignment: CDR1 SGHRS and CDR2 YFSETQ. There are 15 residues in the CDR3. Germline trimming cut 6 bases from V and 7 bases from J; bases unmatched to any gene: 11.

This clonotype was seen many times. This chain uses TRBV25-1 with TRBJ1-1; D is unresolved. V gave up 0 bases and J gave up 6 bases, with 11 bases separating them. The length of the CDR3 is 14 residues. The germline V gene encodes CDR1 MGHDK and CDR2 SYGVNS. Here the CDR3 DNA reads TGTGCCAGCAGTGAATATAACCGTGCGGCTGAAGCTTTCTTT. Protein sequence: CASSEYNRAAEAFF.

This clonotype occurred many times. This chain uses TRBV20-1 with TRBJ2-5; D might be TRBD1 (5 bases). Deletions cut 0 bases from V and 4 bases from J, with 18 bases between. Germline-derived CDR1 and CDR2 are DFQATT and SNEGSKA (reference sequence). This CDR3 contains 16 residues. The DNA for the CDR3 is TGCAGTGCTAGAGATCCCCAGGGTCGATTGGTAGAGACCCAGTACTTC. This codes for CSARDPQGRLVETQYF.

This clonotype was seen repeatedly, ten times or more. This rearrangement joins TRBV28 to TRBJ2-6; no clear D gene. The CDR3 extends over 14 amino acids. CDR1 and CDR2 (germline): MDHEN, SYDVKM. V dropped 1 base and J dropped 4 bases, with 5 bases sitting between them. The CDR3 sequence: CASSLFAGANVLTF. DNA of the CDR3: TGTGCCAGCAGTTTATTCGCCGGGGCCAACGTCCTGACTTTC.

This clonotype was observed at least ten times. The gene calls are TRBV5-1 and TRBJ2-5; 8 nucleotides line up with TRBD2. CDR3 length: 17 amino acids. The trim removed 4 bases at V and 5 bases at J, leaving 16 bases unmatched. Germline CDR1 reads SGHRS; CDR2 reads YFSETQ. The CDR3 region has the DNA TGCGCCAGCAGCGCCGGGAGGGCCGCAATTTCGGGGGAGACCCAGTACTTC. Translated, it gives CASSAGRAAISGETQYF.

This clonotype was seen at least ten times. The genes are TRBV10-3 and TRBJ2-3; a possible D gene is TRBD2 (6 bases). Germline V gene lookup returns CDR1 ENHRY and CDR2 SYGVKD. This CDR3 spans 14 amino acids. The ends were cut back, 10 bases at V and 2 bases at J, with 16 bases in the middle. The CDR3 DNA is TGTGCCACTAACTCGGGGGTTACCACAGATACGCAGTATTTT. This sequence encodes CATNSGVTTDTQYF.

This clonotype was picked up many times. This rearrangement joins TRBV7-9 to TRBJ2-6, with TRBD2 matching over 9 bases. J lost 0 bases, V lost 7 bases, and 7 bases had no gene match. The CDR3 covers 17 residues. Germline CDR1 and CDR2: SEHNR and FQNEAQ (reference sequence). The CDR3 protein is CASTLASGISGANVLTF. In DNA form, the CDR3 reads TGTGCCAGCACCCTTGCTAGCGGGATCTCTGGGGCCAACGTCCTGACTTTC.

This clonotype is medium-sized. The rearrangement uses TRBV7-8 and TRBJ2-3, with 13 bases lining up with TRBD2. This CDR3 has 16 amino acids. Germline-derived CDR1 and CDR2 are SGHVS and FQNEAQ. Losses at the gene ends were 6 bases for V and 2 bases for J; bases not matched to a gene: 5. CDR3 DNA sequence: TGTGCCAGCAGTTGGACTAGCGGGAGTCTCACAGATACGCAGTATTTT. Its protein is CASSWTSGSLTDTQYF.

Relative to its sample, this clonotype is medium-sized (0.01 to 0.1%). V is TRBV5-1 and J is TRBJ2-7; the match to TRBD1 covers 7 bases. V lost 5 bases, J lost 5 bases, and 7 bases stayed unmatched. The CDR3 is made up of 13 amino acids. Germline CDR1 reads SGHRS; CDR2 reads YFSETQ. CDR3 sequence reads: CASRGTGAHEQYF. The CDR3 DNA is TGCGCCAGCAGAGGAACAGGGGCCCACGAGCAGTACTTC. Filled out from reference TRBV5-1 and TRBJ2-7, the complete variable domain reads KAGVTQTPRYLIKTRGQQVTLSCSPISGHRSVSWYQQTPGQGLQFLFEYFSETQRNKGNFPGRFSGRQFSNSRSEMNVSTLELGDSALYLCASRGTGAHEQYFGPGTRLTVT.

At least ten counts were recorded for this clonotype. The V and J genes are TRBV28 and TRBJ1-2, with no clear D. The length of the CDR3 is 12 residues. Trimming cost V 5 bases and J 6 bases, with 10 bases left between them. Germline CDR1 and CDR2: MDHEN and SYDVKM. Here the CDR3 DNA reads TGTGCCAGCAGTCGCCCTTTCCATGGCTACACCTTC. It is translated as CASSRPFHGYTF.

Many counts were recorded for this clonotype. The genes are TRBV4-1 and TRBJ1-1; the D is unclear. Trimming removed 1 base at V and 0 bases at J, with 9 bases between. The germline gives CDR1 MGHRA, CDR2 YSYEKL. The CDR3 covers 15 residues. The CDR3 loop reads CASSQGPQVNTEAFF. In DNA, the CDR3 is TGCGCCAGCAGCCAAGGCCCTCAGGTGAACACTGAAGCTTTCTTT.

This clonotype has ten or more counts. This sequence joins TRBV2 and TRBJ1-2; a possible D gene is TRBD1 (6 bases). This CDR3 is 14 amino acids long. Germline V gene data show CDR1 as SNHLY and CDR2 as FYNNEI. V dropped 6 bases and J dropped 4 bases, with 15 bases sitting between them. The CDR3 protein is CASRALGGSYGYTF. For the CDR3, the DNA is TGTGCCAGCAGGGCCCTGGGGGGCAGCTATGGCTACACCTTC.

The sample holds many counts of this clonotype. CDR3 in amino acids: CAQRDTQYF. CDR3 coding DNA: TGTGCCCAAAGGGATACGCAGTATTTT. The chain employs TRBV11-3 and TRBJ2-3; D gene uncertain. This CDR3 comprises 9 residues. Germline-derived CDR1 and CDR2 are SGHNT and YENEEA. V gave up 11 bases and J gave up 6 bases, with 6 bases separating them.